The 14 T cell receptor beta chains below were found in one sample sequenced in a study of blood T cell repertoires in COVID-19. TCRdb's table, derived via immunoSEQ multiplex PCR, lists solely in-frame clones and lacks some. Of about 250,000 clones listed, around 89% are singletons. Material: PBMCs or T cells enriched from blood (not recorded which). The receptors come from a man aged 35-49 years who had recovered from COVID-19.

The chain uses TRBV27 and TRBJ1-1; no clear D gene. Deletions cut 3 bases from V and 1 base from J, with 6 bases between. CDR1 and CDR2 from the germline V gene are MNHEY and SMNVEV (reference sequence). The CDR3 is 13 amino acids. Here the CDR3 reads CASSFISNTEAFF. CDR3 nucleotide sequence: TGTGCCAGCAGTTTCATTTCGAACACTGAAGCTTTCTTT.

The CDR3 region has the DNA TGCGCCAGCAGCCACAGACAGGGGTTGGTCACCGGGGAGCTGTTTTTT. As protein: CASSHRQGLVTGELFF. The chain employs TRBV4-1 and TRBJ2-2; 8 nucleotides line up with TRBD1. Germline V CDR1 and CDR2: MGHRA, YSYEKL. The CDR3 runs 16 residues. V lost 3 bases, J lost 4 bases, and 7 bases stayed unmatched.

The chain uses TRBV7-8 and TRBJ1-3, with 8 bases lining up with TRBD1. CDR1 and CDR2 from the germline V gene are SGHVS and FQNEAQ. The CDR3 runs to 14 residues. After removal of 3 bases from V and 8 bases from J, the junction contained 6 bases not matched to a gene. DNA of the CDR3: TGTGCCAGCAGCTTCTCAGGGGGCTTATACACCATATATTTT. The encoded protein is CASSFSGGLYTIYF.

In DNA form, the CDR3 reads TGTGCCAGCTCACCACTTTTCAGTACCACAGATACGCAGTATTTT. This translates into CASSPLFSTTDTQYF. The chain employs TRBV18 and TRBJ2-3; no firm D call. CDR3 length equals 15 residues. Germline values: CDR1 KGHSH, CDR2 LQKENI. Trimming took 1 base from V and 2 from J, leaving 10 bases between them.

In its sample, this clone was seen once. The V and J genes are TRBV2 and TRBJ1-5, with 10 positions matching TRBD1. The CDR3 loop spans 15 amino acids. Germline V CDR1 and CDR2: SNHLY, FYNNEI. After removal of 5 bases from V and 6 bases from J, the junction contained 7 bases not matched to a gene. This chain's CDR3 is CASSRGQGGSQPQHF. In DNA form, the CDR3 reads TGTGCCAGCAGTCGCGGACAGGGGGGTAGTCAGCCCCAGCATTTT.

CDR3: CASSEGTGAPDTQYF. The CDR3 nucleotides read TGTGCCAGCAGTGAAGGGACAGGGGCCCCAGATACGCAGTATTTT. The chain has TRBV6-1 and TRBJ2-3; the match to TRBD1 covers 9 bases. The V gene's germline CDR1 is MNHNS and CDR2 SASEGT. The CDR3 is 15 residues long. Trimming at V came to 1 base and at J to 4 bases, leaving 3 bases not matched to a gene.

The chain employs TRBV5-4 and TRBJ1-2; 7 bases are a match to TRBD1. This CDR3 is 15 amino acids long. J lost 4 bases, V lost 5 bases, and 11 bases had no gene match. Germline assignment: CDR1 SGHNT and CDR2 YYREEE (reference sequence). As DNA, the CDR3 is TGTGCCAGCAGACAACTTCAGACAGGGAGCTATGGCTACACCTTC. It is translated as CASRQLQTGSYGYTF.

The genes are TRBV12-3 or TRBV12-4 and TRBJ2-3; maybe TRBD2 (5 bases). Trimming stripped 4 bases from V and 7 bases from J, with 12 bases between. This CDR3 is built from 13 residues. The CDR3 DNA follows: TGTGCCAGCAGTTCTAGCCTCGCGAATACGCAGTATTTT. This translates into CASSSSLANTQYF.

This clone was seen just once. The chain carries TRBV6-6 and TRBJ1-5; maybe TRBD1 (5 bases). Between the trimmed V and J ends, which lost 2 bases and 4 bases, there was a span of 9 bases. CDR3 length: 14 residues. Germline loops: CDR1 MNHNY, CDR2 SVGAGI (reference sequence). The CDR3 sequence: CASSYDSLNQPQHF. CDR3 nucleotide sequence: TGTGCCAGCAGTTACGACAGTCTTAATCAGCCCCAGCATTTT.

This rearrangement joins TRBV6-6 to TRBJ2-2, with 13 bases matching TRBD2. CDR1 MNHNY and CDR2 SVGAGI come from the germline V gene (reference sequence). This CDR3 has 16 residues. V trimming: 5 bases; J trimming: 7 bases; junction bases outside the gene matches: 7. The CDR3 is CASSRTSGRLIGELFF. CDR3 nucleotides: TGTGCCAGCAGTCGGACTAGCGGGAGATTGATCGGGGAGCTGTTTTTT.

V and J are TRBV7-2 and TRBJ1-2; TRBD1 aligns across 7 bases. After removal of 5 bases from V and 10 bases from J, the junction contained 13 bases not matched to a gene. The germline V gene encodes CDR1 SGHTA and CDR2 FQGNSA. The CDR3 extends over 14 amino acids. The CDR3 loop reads CASSPKRQGFPYTF. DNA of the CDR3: TGTGCCAGCAGCCCAAAAAGACAGGGTTTCCCCTACACCTTC. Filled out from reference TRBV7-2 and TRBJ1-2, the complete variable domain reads GAGVSQSPSNKVTEKGKDVELRCDPISGHTALYWYRQSLGQGLEFLIYFQGNSAPDKSGLPSDRFSAERTGGSVSTLTIQRTQQEDSAVYLCASSPKRQGFPYTFGSGTRLTVV.

CDR3 protein: CAISGNRESTNEKLFF. Written as DNA, the CDR3 is TGTGCCATCAGTGGAAACAGAGAGTCAACTAATGAAAAACTGTTTTTT. The chain employs TRBV10-3 and TRBJ1-4; D remains unclear. With 4 bases removed from V and 0 bases from J, the gap between germline ends came to 12 bases. Germline V CDR1 and CDR2: ENHRY, SYGVKD. CDR3 size: 16 residues.

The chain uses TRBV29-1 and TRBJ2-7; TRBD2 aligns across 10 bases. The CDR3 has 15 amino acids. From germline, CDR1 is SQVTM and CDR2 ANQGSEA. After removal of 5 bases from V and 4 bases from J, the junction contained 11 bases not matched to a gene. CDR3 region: CSVSVGGSGRYEQYF. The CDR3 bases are TGCAGCGTTTCCGTTGGTGGTAGCGGGAGGTACGAGCAGTACTTC.

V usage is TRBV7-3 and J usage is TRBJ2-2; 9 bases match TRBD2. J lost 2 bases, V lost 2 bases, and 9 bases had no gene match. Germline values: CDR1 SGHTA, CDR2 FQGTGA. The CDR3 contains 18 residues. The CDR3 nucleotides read TGTGCCAGCAGCTTATCTTCCTCTAGCGGGGTAAACACCGGGGAGCTGTTTTTT. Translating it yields CASSLSSSSGVNTGELFF.